This T cell receptor (beta chain) was obtained from a study of Ad26.COV2.S vaccination and SARS-CoV-2 variants. Study-wide context: Recipients of Ad26.COV2.S got it intramuscularly, once or twice 56 days apart.

This clone was seen more than once but under ten times. Treatment specified: about 20 received Ad26.COV2.S at low or high dose, single or two shots; 5 received placebo; per-sample allocation not given. Vaccine and placebo recipients were sampled on day 63 after the first injection. The study used a vaccine consisting of an Ad26 vector that expressed Wuhan-strain SARS-CoV-2 spike. This CDR3 spans 16 amino acids. The germline CDR1 and CDR2 sequences are KGHSH and LQKENI. V was clipped by 0 bases and J by 6 bases; unmatched bases: 9. The assay was immunoSEQ multiplex PCR, and TCRdb's table has in-frame clones only and misses some. This sample carries about 350,000 clones, 65% to 90% of them seen once, and the ten largest clones take around a tenth.

This receptor was obtained from a person aged 18 to 65 who received the Ad26.COV2.S COVID-19 vaccine or a placebo. Sample: peripheral blood, taken in a trial of Ad26.COV2.S vaccine versus placebo. This chain uses TRBV18 with TRBJ2-7; TRBD2 matches at 9 bases. This CDR3 is CASSPPGSSGRGEQYF. In nucleotides, the CDR3 is TGTGCCAGCTCACCACCGGGAAGTAGCGGGAGAGGCGAGCAGTACTTC. Using reference TRBV18 and TRBJ2-7 for the parts outside the CDR3, the full variable domain is NAGVMQNPRHLVRRRGQEARLRCSPMKGHSHVYWYRQLPEEGLKFMVYLQKENIIDESGMPKERFSAEFPKEGPSILRIQQVVRGDSAAYFCASSPPGSSGRGEQYFGPGTRLTVT.